The clone carrying this TCR beta chain was seen ten or more times. No antigen is known for it. TCRdb processed the reads anew with MiXCR; each CDR3 protein has one entry. Here the sample spans about 310,000 distinct CDR3 sequences, roughly 9.3% being singletons. This CDR3 is 13 amino acids long. Trimming shortened V by 10 bases and J by 0 bases, and 10 bases separated the two germline ends. Germline lookup yields CDR1 ENHRY and CDR2 SYGVKD. The sample is drawn from a study of T cell repertoires in cytomegalovirus infection. Study-level background: CMV infection together with matching HLA type was indicated by public TCR beta signatures.

General study points: Frequencies of public TCR beta families were cumulated, and this identified carriers of CMV plus the relevant HLA. The ex vivo response was dominated by HLA-C-restricted CMV-specific TCR beta clonotypes.

This chain uses TRBV10-3 with TRBJ1-3; D is possibly TRBD1 (6 bases). This clonotype originated in a human donor in good health (CMV status not recorded). Some clones in this sample may be carry-over from other donors' samples. Sample: PBMCs. CDR3 residues: CASRDNSGNTIYF. The CDR3 DNA sequence: TGTGCCAGCAGGGACAACTCTGGAAACACCATATATTTT.